The rows below give T cell receptor beta chains drawn from one sample of a study of CD8 T cells in Susac syndrome. TCRdb re-derived calls from the immunoSEQ multiplex PCR reads in MiXCR, one entry per CDR3 protein. Counted here are some 450,000 distinct CDR3 sequences, 85% to 90% occurring once; the ten biggest clones make up under 0.15%. Material for sequencing was CD8+ T cells from PBMCs. These receptors originate from a human donor with multiple sclerosis. Each CDR3 is given with its conserved first and last residue. The D gene is left open where the match is weak. Clone size is given for some rows only: seen once, a few or many times, or a class if the clone is expanded.

abundance	j_gene	d_gene	v_gene	CDR3aa	CDR3nt
.	TRBJ2-2	TRBD2	TRBV30	CAWSAEVILAGGGVAGELFF	TGTGCCTGGAGTGCCGAGGTTATACTAGCGGGAGGAGGGGTTGCCGGGGAGCTGTTTTTT
.	TRBJ2-1	.	TRBV25-1	CASSEYYDSVGGEQFF	TGTGCCAGCAGTGAATATTACGATAGCGTAGGGGGTGAGCAGTTCTTC
.	TRBJ1-3	TRBD1	TRBV29-1	CSVWMDRNGNTIYF	TGCAGCGTCTGGATGGACAGGAACGGAAACACCATATATTTT
.	TRBJ1-2	.	TRBV6-5	CASSYSNIDTYYGYTF	TGTGCCAGCAGTTACTCGAATATTGACACATACTATGGCTACACCTTC
.	TRBJ2-5	TRBD2	TRBV2	CASSEGSGRAGETQYF	TGTGCCAGCAGTGAAGGTAGCGGGAGGGCCGGAGAGACCCAGTACTTC
.	TRBJ2-7	TRBD2	TRBV20-1	CSARDREVDVYEQYF	TGCAGTGCTAGAGATCGGGAGGTGGATGTCTACGAGCAGTACTTC
.	TRBJ2-2	.	TRBV27	CASSFGTTGELFF	TGTGCCAGCAGTTTCGGGACAACCGGGGAGCTGTTTTTT
.	TRBJ1-1	.	TRBV16	CASSPYIAGTEAFF	TGTGCCAGCAGCCCCTACATTGCGGGGACTGAAGCTTTCTTT
.	TRBJ1-5	.	TRBV28	CASSPEGGPNSNQPQHF	TGTGCCAGCAGTCCCGAGGGGGGACCCAATAGCAATCAGCCCCAGCATTTT
.	TRBJ2-1	TRBD1	TRBV6-5	CASSGPGQEYNEQFF	TGTGCCAGCAGTGGCCCGGGACAGGAGTACAATGAGCAGTTCTTC
.	TRBJ2-1	.	TRBV4-1	CASSQEGRTSYNEQFF	TGCGCCAGCAGCCAAGAGGGCCGAACGTCCTACAATGAGCAGTTCTTC
.	TRBJ2-7	.	TRBV5-1	CASSLVLGVSYEQYF	TGCGCCAGCAGCTTGGTCCTAGGGGTCTCCTACGAGCAGTACTTC
.	TRBJ2-7	.	TRBV4-1	CASSPHPGAQGEQYF	TGCGCCAGCAGCCCCCACCCGGGGGCGCAGGGCGAGCAGTACTTC
.	TRBJ2-7	.	TRBV4-2	CASSKLAGDEQYF	TGTGCCAGCTCCAAACTAGCCGGCGACGAGCAGTACTTC
.	TRBJ2-7	TRBD1	TRBV27	CASRLGQGDYEQYF	TGTGCCAGCAGACTGGGACAGGGGGACTACGAGCAGTACTTC
.	TRBJ2-2	.	TRBV12-3/TRBV12-4	CASSFSGINTGELFF	TGTGCCAGCAGTTTTTCTGGGATTAACACCGGGGAGCTGTTTTTT
.	TRBJ1-5	TRBD1	TRBV24-1	CATSDIIKVAGGTNRPQHF	TGTGCCACCAGTGATATTATAAAGGTGGCAGGGGGCACCAATCGGCCCCAGCATTTT
.	TRBJ1-5	TRBD1	TRBV12-3/TRBV12-4	CASSLARGLDQPQHF	TGTGCCAGCAGCCTTGCGAGGGGGCTAGATCAGCCCCAGCATTTT
.	TRBJ1-5	TRBD1	TRBV6-5	CASERSGGKWQPQHF	TGTGCCAGCGAGCGGTCAGGGGGAAAATGGCAGCCCCAGCATTTT
.	TRBJ2-7	.	TRBV5-1	CASSAGETYEQYF	TGCGCCAGCAGCGCGGGTGAGACCTACGAGCAGTACTTC
.	TRBJ2-1	TRBD2	TRBV7-9	CASTQVLADRNEQFF	TGTGCCAGCACCCAGGTACTAGCGGACCGAAATGAGCAGTTCTTC
few	TRBJ2-2	TRBD2	TRBV5-4	CASSLLAGDAGELFF	TGTGCCAGCAGCTTGCTAGCGGGAGACGCCGGGGAGCTGTTTTTT
.	TRBJ2-7	TRBD1	TRBV3-1	CASSRRGGAGGSVSYEQYF	TGTGCCAGCAGCCGCCGGGGCGGAGCAGGGGGCAGTGTGTCCTACGAGCAGTACTTC
.	TRBJ2-7	.	TRBV19	CASSIAVAYEQYF	TGTGCCAGTAGTATAGCCGTCGCCTACGAGCAGTACTTC
.	TRBJ2-1	.	TRBV3-1	CASSRDAGGYNEQFF	TGTGCCAGCAGCCGCGACGCGGGCGGCTACAATGAGCAGTTCTTC
.	TRBJ1-4	.	TRBV12-3/TRBV12-4	CASSVSGHGNEKLFF	TGTGCCAGCAGTGTATCAGGGCATGGAAATGAAAAACTGTTTTTT
.	TRBJ1-1	.	TRBV6-5	CASSTRTFLTEAFF	TGTGCCAGCAGTACTCGGACGTTTTTGACTGAAGCTTTCTTT
.	TRBJ1-2	.	TRBV2	CASSVYGYTF	TGTGCCAGCAGTGTCTATGGCTACACCTTC
.	TRBJ1-1	.	TRBV10-3	CAIIENTEAFF	TGTGCCATCATAGAGAACACTGAAGCTTTCTTT
few	TRBJ1-1	.	TRBV7-2	CASSLDGGLNTEAFF	TGTGCCAGCAGCTTAGATGGGGGGCTTAATACTGAAGCTTTCTTT
once	TRBJ2-7	.	TRBV4-1	CASSLAPPAEQYF	TGCGCCAGCAGCCTCGCACCGCCGGCCGAGCAGTACTTC
.	TRBJ1-4	TRBD1	TRBV9	CASSEGQARGEKLFF	TGTGCCAGCAGCGAAGGACAGGCCAGAGGGGAAAAACTGTTTTTT
.	TRBJ2-7	.	TRBV27	CASSWQGTTPWDEQYF	TGTGCCAGCAGTTGGCAGGGGACTACCCCTTGGGACGAGCAGTACTTC
.	TRBJ1-1	.	TRBV30	CALDLYTEAFF	TGTGCCTTGGACTTGTACACTGAAGCTTTCTTT
.	TRBJ2-7	TRBD1	TRBV2	CASSDRVFYEQYF	TGTGCCAGCTCCGACAGGGTGTTCTACGAGCAGTACTTC
once	TRBJ2-1	.	TRBV30	CAWSVAWESIYNEQFF	TGTGCCTGGAGCGTAGCGTGGGAGAGTATCTACAATGAGCAGTTCTTC
once	TRBJ2-7	.	TRBV29-1	CSVVVEPLGFEQYF	TGCAGCGTCGTCGTCGAGCCGCTCGGGTTCGAGCAGTACTTC
.	TRBJ2-6	.	TRBV3-1	CASSQVEPGTSSGANVLTF	TGTGCCAGCAGCCAAGTAGAGCCAGGTACCAGCTCTGGGGCCAACGTCCTGACTTTC
.	TRBJ2-7	TRBD1	TRBV6-1	CASRQQGAGSYEQYF	TGTGCCAGCAGACAGCAGGGGGCGGGCTCCTACGAGCAGTACTTC
.	TRBJ1-5	.	TRBV20-1	CSAHTGEGQPQHF	TGCAGTGCTCACACCGGGGAGGGACAGCCCCAGCATTTT
once	TRBJ2-7	TRBD1	TRBV27	CASSISGTDFYEQYF	TGTGCCAGCAGTATTTCCGGGACAGACTTCTACGAGCAGTACTTC
.	TRBJ1-3	.	TRBV10-3	CAISEGSGNTIYF	TGTGCCATCAGTGAGGGCTCTGGAAACACCATATATTTT
.	TRBJ1-5	.	TRBV7-6	CASQDRVGQPQHF	TGTGCCAGCCAGGATAGAGTTGGCCAGCCCCAGCATTTT
.	TRBJ1-2	.	TRBV27	CASRPAQEGDYGYTF	TGTGCCAGCAGGCCCGCCCAGGAGGGGGACTATGGCTACACCTTC
.	TRBJ1-1	TRBD1	TRBV4-1	CASSRRQGAPGAEAFF	TGCGCCAGCAGCCGCCGACAGGGGGCCCCCGGGGCTGAAGCTTTCTTT
.	TRBJ1-1	.	TRBV2	CASIAGWSSGEAFF	TGTGCCAGCATAGCAGGGTGGTCTTCCGGGGAGGCTTTCTTT
.	TRBJ2-7	TRBD1	TRBV12-3/TRBV12-4	CASRTGEGRYEQYF	TGTGCCAGCAGGACAGGGGAAGGCCGGTACGAGCAGTACTTC
few	TRBJ1-2	.	TRBV6-5	CASSYSQGPHGYTF	TGTGCCAGCAGTTACTCACAGGGTCCCCATGGCTACACCTTC
.	TRBJ2-1	TRBD2	TRBV6-5	CASSRTSGFGNEQFF	TGTGCCAGCAGTCGGACTAGCGGTTTTGGTAATGAGCAGTTCTTC
.	TRBJ1-5	.	TRBV7-9	CASSLDLGAGGASNQPQHF	TGTGCCAGCAGCTTAGACCTTGGAGCCGGGGGGGCCAGCAATCAGCCCCAGCATTTT
.	TRBJ1-2	.	TRBV29-1	CSVEDARLEHTGYTF	TGCAGCGTTGAAGATGCTCGGTTAGAACACACCGGCTACACCTTC
.	TRBJ1-5	.	TRBV6-5	CASSYLRGAQGNQPQHF	TGTGCCAGCAGCTACCTTCGGGGGGCGCAGGGCAATCAGCCCCAGCATTTT
.	TRBJ2-7	TRBD1	TRBV6-6	CASRVTGGMHEQYF	TGTGCCAGCCGAGTTACAGGGGGCATGCACGAGCAGTACTTC